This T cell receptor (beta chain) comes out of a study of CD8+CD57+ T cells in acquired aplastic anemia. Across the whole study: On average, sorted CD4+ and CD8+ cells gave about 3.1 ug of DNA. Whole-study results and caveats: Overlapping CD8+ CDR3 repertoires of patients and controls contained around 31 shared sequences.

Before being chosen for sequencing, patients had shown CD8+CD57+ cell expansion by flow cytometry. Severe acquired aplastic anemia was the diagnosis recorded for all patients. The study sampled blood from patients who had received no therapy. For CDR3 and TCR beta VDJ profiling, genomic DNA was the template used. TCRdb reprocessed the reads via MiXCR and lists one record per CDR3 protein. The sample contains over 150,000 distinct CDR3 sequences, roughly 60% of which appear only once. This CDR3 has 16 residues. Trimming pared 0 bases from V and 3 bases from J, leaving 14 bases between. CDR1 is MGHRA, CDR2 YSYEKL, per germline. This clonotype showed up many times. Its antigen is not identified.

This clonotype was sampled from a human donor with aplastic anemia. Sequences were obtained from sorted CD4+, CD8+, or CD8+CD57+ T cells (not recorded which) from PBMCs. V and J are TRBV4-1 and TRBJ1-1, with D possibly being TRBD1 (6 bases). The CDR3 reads CASSQDLTRGDTEAFF. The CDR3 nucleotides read TGCGCCAGCAGCCAAGATCTAACCAGGGGTGACACTGAAGCTTTCTTT.